This TCR beta chain was captured in a study of patients and donors after allogeneic stem cell transplantation. CDR3 size: 14 residues. The germline CDR1 and CDR2 sequences are LGHNA and YSLEER. Trimming shortened V by 5 bases and J by 8 bases, and 16 bases separated the two germline ends. TCRdb redid the calling of the RT-PCR reads with MiXCR, one entry per CDR3 protein. The sample holds around 29,000 distinct CDR3 sequences, more than 35% seen once. Sequencing was done on a sample of blood, either unsorted or a sorted T cell fraction (not recorded which). The chain uses TRBV4-3 and TRBJ2-1, with D unresolved. The clonotype comes from a human donor who was either an allogeneic HSCT recipient or a stem cell or donor lymphocyte infusion donor (not recorded which). It is not recorded whose cells these are; they may come from a transplant donor. CDR3 sequence (DNA): TGCGCCAGCAGCTTAGGGTTGTTTGGCGATGAGCAGTTCTTC. It encodes CASSLGLFGDEQFF.